This T cell receptor (beta chain) was documented in a study of cytomegalovirus exposure and HLA in healthy donors. Concerning this clone itself: Its matching antigen is unknown.

Vbeta (60) and Jbeta (13) primers were used in the PCR. Measured with immunoSEQ multiplex PCR; TCRdb has only the in-frame clones, and not every one. The sample has approximately 150,000 clones, roughly 65% seen once. General study points: With further analysis later on, most CMV-associated TCR beta chains appeared HLA-restricted. It was only CMV serostatus that was available as immune exposure information. Investigators reported fewer than 200 TCR beta chains as tied to cytomegalovirus.

V lost 4 bases to trimming and J lost 2 bases; unmatched junction nucleotides: 11. This CDR3 spans 16 amino acids. From germline, CDR1 is KGHSH and CDR2 LQKENI. V usage is TRBV18 and J usage is TRBJ2-7; TRBD1 matches 7 bases. The TCR sequence derives from a man in his sixties in good health and CMV-seronegative. Sequencing was done on a sample of PBMCs. CDR3 residues: CASSLNSGTETYEQYF. CDR3 DNA: TGTGCCAGCTCACTCAACTCCGGGACAGAGACCTACGAGCAGTACTTC.